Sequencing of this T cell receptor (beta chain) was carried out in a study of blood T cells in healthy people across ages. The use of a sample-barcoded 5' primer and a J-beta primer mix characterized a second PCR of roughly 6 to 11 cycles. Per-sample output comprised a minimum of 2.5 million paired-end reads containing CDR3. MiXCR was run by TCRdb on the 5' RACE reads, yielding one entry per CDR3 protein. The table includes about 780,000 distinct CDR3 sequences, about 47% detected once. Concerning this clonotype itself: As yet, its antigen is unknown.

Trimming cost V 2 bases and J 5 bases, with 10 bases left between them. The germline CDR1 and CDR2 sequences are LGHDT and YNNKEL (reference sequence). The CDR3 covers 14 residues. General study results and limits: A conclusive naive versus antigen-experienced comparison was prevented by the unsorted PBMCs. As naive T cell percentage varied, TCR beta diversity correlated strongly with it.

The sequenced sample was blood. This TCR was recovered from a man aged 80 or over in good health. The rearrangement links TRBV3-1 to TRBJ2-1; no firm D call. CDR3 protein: CASSQKGFHNEQFF. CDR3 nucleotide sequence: TGTGCCAGCAGCCAAAAGGGATTCCACAATGAGCAGTTCTTC.